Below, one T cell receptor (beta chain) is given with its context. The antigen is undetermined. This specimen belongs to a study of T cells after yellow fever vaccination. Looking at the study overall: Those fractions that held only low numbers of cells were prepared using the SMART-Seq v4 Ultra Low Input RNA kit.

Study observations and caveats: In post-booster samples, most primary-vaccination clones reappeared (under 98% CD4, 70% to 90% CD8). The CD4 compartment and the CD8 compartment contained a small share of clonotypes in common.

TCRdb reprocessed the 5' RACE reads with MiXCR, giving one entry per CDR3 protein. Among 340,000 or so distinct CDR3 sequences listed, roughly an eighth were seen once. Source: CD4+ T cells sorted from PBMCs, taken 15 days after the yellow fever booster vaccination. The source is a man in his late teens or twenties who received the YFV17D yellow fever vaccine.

The CDR3 reads CASSEGPRETQYF. The CDR3 nucleotides are TGTGCCAGCAGTGAGGGGCCCCGGGAGACCCAGTACTTC. The rearrangement joins TRBV25-1 to TRBJ2-5; TRBD1 might be the D (5 bases). Germline V gives CDR1 MGHDK, CDR2 SYGVNS. CDR3 length: 13 residues. Trimming left V 3 bases short and J 5 bases short, with 10 bases between.